This T cell receptor beta chain derives from a study of regulatory T cells in long-lasting Graves disease. Findings and limits, study-wide: Samples came from peripheral blood alone, without thyroid tissue. Persistent cases favored TRBV28, TRBJ1-2 and TRBJ2-5.

CDR3-region Arm-PCR and iRepertoire HTBI primers produced the TCR beta libraries. Original handling: Detected in the samples were roughly 60 TRBV and 14 TRBJ segments. TCRdb reanalysed the multiplex PCR reads using MiXCR and keeps one entry per CDR3 protein. Clone size and V and J calls follow TCRdb, not the original study. The sample lists roughly 500,000 distinct CDR3 sequences, about 14% occurring once. Time point given: newly diagnosed GD, antithyroid drugs for less than 3 months. RNA from PBMCs was the source of the TCR library. Trimming took 7 bases from V and 6 from J, leaving 13 bases between them. Germline V gene sequence: CDR1 MNHEY, CDR2 SMNVEV (reference sequence). The CDR3 is 13 amino acids. Regarding this clonotype: The antigen is not known.

These sequences were also reported in another study, on T cells in Graves' hyperthyroidism and ophthalmopathy. Per that paper: The HTBI primer set drove a first-round RT-PCR of the TCR CDR3.

The chain couples TRBV27 to TRBJ2-1; D remains ambiguous. The sequence came from a woman in her forties or fifties with Graves disease. The specimen was peripheral blood mononuclear cells (PBMCs), collected at new diagnosis, from a patient treated with antithyroid drugs. The CDR3 is CASTPLVGNEQFF. In DNA, the CDR3 is TGTGCCAGCACCCCCTTGGTGGGCAATGAGCAGTTCTTC.